The rows below give T cell receptor beta chains drawn from one sample of a study of shared clonotypes between healthy human individuals. TCRdb's table, derived via immunoSEQ multiplex PCR, lists solely in-frame clones and lacks some. The sample includes about 480,000 clones, 60% to 80% of them seen just once. Sequences were obtained from PBMCs. These receptors were collected from a woman aged 40 to 55 in good health. Some clones in this sample may be carry-over from other donors' samples. Both conserved end residues are part of each CDR3. D genes are given only for firm matches. Clone size, where shown, is once, few, many, or a class for clones that have expanded.

D	size	J	V	DNA	CDR3
TRBD1	NA	TRBJ2-1	TRBV19	TGTGCCAGTGCCCCGGGACAGGGCCCCGGGCTGGGGATTAATGAGCAGTTCTTC	CASAPGQGPGLGINEQFF
NA	NA	TRBJ1-1	TRBV27	TGTGCCAGCAGTCACCGGCGGAACACTGAAGCTTTCTTT	CASSHRRNTEAFF
TRBD1	NA	TRBJ1-5	TRBV28	TGTGCCAGCAGCCCGTCCGGGACAGGTAAAGACCAGCCCCAGCATTTT	CASSPSGTGKDQPQHF
NA	NA	TRBJ1-5	TRBV6-4	TGTGCCAGCCCCCTTGACAGATTAAGCCACAATCAGCCCCAGCATTTT	CASPLDRLSHNQPQHF
NA	NA	TRBJ1-4	TRBV28	TGTGCCACCCACACAGGAAATGAAAAACTGTTTTTT	CATHTGNEKLFF
NA	NA	TRBJ2-2	TRBV27	TGTGCCAGCAGTTTAAGAATTGGCGGGACAGTGAGGACCGGGGAGCTGTTTTTT	CASSLRIGGTVRTGELFF
TRBD2	once	TRBJ2-1	TRBV6-4	TGTGCCAGCAGTGAGATACTCAACCAGCGGGGGAGCTCCTACAATGAGCAGTTCTTC	CASSEILNQRGSSYNEQFF
NA	NA	TRBJ1-2	TRBV4-1	TGCGCCAGCAGCCAAGGGGCCTCCACCCCGGGCTACACCTTC	CASSQGASTPGYTF
NA	NA	TRBJ1-1	TRBV18	TGTGCCAGCTCACCCTCCCAGCGGGATACTGAAGCTTTCTTT	CASSPSQRDTEAFF
NA	NA	TRBJ2-7	TRBV28	TGTGCCAGCATCGACGGAGGGGGGGGTTACGAGCAGTACTTC	CASIDGGGGYEQYF
TRBD2	NA	TRBJ2-1	TRBV5-1	TGCGCCAGCAGCTTGGCGGGGACTAGCGGGAATGAGCAGTTCTTC	CASSLAGTSGNEQFF
TRBD1	NA	TRBJ2-7	TRBV7-9	TGTGCCAGCAGCTCCAATCCGGGACAGGGGCCCTCGGAGCAGTACTTC	CASSSNPGQGPSEQYF
TRBD1	NA	TRBJ2-3	TRBV2	TGTGCCAGCAGCACAGGGGGCTCTACAGATACGCAGTATTTT	CASSTGGSTDTQYF